Following are 12 T cell receptor beta chains from one sample sequenced in a study of T cells in Graves' hyperthyroidism and ophthalmopathy. TCR beta CDR3 sequences were amplified from RNA transcripts. The study used the HTBI primer set for a first-round RT-PCR of the TCR CDR3. TCRdb used MiXCR to reprocess the multiplex PCR reads, holding one entry per CDR3 protein. The sample lists around 300,000 distinct CDR3 sequences, over 11% occurring once. Sequencing was done on a sample of blood. These TCRs come from a woman aged 25-40 years with Graves' hyperthyroidism.

Comments on this clonotype: A read error is likely, as this CDR3 ends without the conserved phenylalanine or tryptophan. The chain recombines TRBV29-1 with TRBJ2-3, with D perhaps TRBD1 or TRBD2 (5 bases each). Germline CDR1 reads SQVTM; CDR2 reads ANQGSEA. Between the trimmed V and J ends, which lost 3 bases and 6 bases, there was a span of 10 bases. The CDR3 consists of 12 residues. CDR3 in DNA: TGCAGCGTTGAGAGGGGCAGGGATACGCAGTATCTT. This sequence encodes CSVERGRDTQYL.

The chain recombines TRBV6-1 with TRBJ1-5; D might be TRBD1 (6 bases). The germline V and J ends were trimmed by 7 bases and 7 bases, with 35 bases remaining between them. CDR1 and CDR2 (germline): MNHNS, SASEGT. The CDR3 loop spans 20 amino acids. CDR3 in amino acids: CASNQFRLGAGRARWQPQHF. The CDR3 DNA reads TGTGCCAGCAACCAGTTCCGGTTGGGGGCAGGGAGGGCCCGGTGGCAGCCCCAGCATTTT.

This clonotype showed up many times. This rearrangement joins TRBV12-3 or TRBV12-4 to TRBJ2-2; D is possibly TRBD2 (5 bases). This CDR3 contains 16 residues. Trimming pared 2 bases from V and 4 bases from J, leaving 14 bases between. The CDR3 spells CASSLISGISTGELFF. In nucleotides, the CDR3 is TGTGCCAGCAGTTTAATTTCGGGGATTAGCACCGGGGAGCTGTTTTTT.

In its sample, this clonotype was seen a few times. The chain recombines TRBV5-1 with TRBJ2-1; the D gene is possibly TRBD1 (7 bases). V was clipped by 0 bases and J by 5 bases, with 12 bases between them. The CDR3 sequence is 15 residues long. CDR1 and CDR2 from the germline V gene are SGHRS and YFSETQ. The CDR3 is CASSLGRGPDNEQFF. CDR3 coding DNA: TGCGCCAGCAGCTTGGGGAGGGGGCCAGACAATGAGCAGTTCTTC.

This clonotype appeared a few times. The V gene is TRBV24-1, the J gene TRBJ2-7; D is undetermined. The CDR3 is 13 amino acids. The V end was cut by 3 bases, the J end by 4 bases, with 9 bases between. Germline V gene sequence: CDR1 KGHDR, CDR2 SFDVKD. CDR3 sequence reads: CATSDRRAYEQYF. In DNA, the CDR3 is TGTGCCACCAGTGATCGACGTGCGTACGAGCAGTACTTC.

This clonotype was counted once. The junction departs from germline at one end; a sequencing error may be responsible. This chain connects TRBV2 to TRBJ2-7; D is tentatively TRBD1 or TRBD2 (7 bases each). The length of the CDR3 is 13 residues. CDR1 and CDR2 from the germline V gene are SNHLY and FYNNEI. CDR3 coding DNA: TGTGTCAGCAGCGGGACAGCTGACTACGAGCAGTACTTC. It is translated as CVSSGTADYEQYF.

This clonotype has ten or more counts. J is TRBJ2-5 and V is TRBV20-1, with TRBD2 as a possible D gene (6 bases). The CDR3 sequence is 13 residues long. In germline, CDR1 is DFQATT, CDR2 SNEGSKA (reference sequence). Trimming took off 0 bases at V and 4 bases at J, with 9 bases between the two ends. CDR3 sequence reads: CSARELAVETQYF. CDR3 DNA: TGCAGTGCTAGAGAACTAGCCGTAGAGACCCAGTACTTC.

In this sample, this clonotype turned up a few times. The chain couples TRBV30 to TRBJ1-2; D unresolved. V dropped 0 bases and J dropped 5 bases, with 16 bases sitting between them. The CDR3 spans 15 residues. Germline CDR1 reads GTSNPN; CDR2 reads SVGIG (reference sequence). CDR3 residues: CAWSVPGGGRYGYTF. In nucleotides, the CDR3 is TGTGCCTGGAGTGTACCCGGCGGAGGAAGGTATGGCTACACCTTC.

Many counts were recorded for this clonotype. The rearrangement uses TRBV6-1 and TRBJ1-1, with 9 bases aligning to TRBD1. Germline values: CDR1 MNHNS, CDR2 SASEGT. This CDR3 has 15 residues. Trimming took 3 bases from V and 0 from J; bases not matched to a gene: 2. DNA of the CDR3: TGTGCCAGCAGTGAGAGGACAGGGGTGAACACTGAAGCTTTCTTT. Its translation is CASSERTGVNTEAFF.

In its sample, this clonotype was seen a few times. The chain uses TRBV6-5 and TRBJ2-7, with a possible D match to TRBD2 (5 bases). CDR1 and CDR2 from the germline V gene are MNHEY and SVGAGI. There are 15 residues in the CDR3. V lost 2 bases and J 6 bases, leaving 17 bases between the germline ends. The CDR3 loop is CASSYRGRLSSEQYF. DNA for the CDR3: TGTGCCAGCAGTTACCGGGGTCGCCTATCTAGCGAGCAGTACTTC.

CDR3 loop: CASTWGQATNEQFF. The CDR3 coding sequence is TGTGCCAGCACCTGGGGACAGGCCACCAATGAGCAGTTCTTC. The chain combines TRBV6-1 with TRBJ2-1; 8 bases are a match to TRBD1. CDR1 is MNHNS and CDR2 is SASEGT in the germline V gene. After removal of 7 bases from V and 6 bases from J, the junction contained 8 bases not matched to a gene. CDR3 length: 14 amino acids.

This clonotype was seen ten or more times. The chain employs TRBV28 and TRBJ2-7, with TRBD2 identical over 7 bases. Germline lookup yields CDR1 MDHEN and CDR2 SYDVKM. J gave up 4 bases and V 7 bases, and 13 bases lay outside the gene matches. There are 15 residues in the CDR3. The chain's CDR3 is CASKLTGTIKYEQYF. The CDR3 DNA is TGTGCCAGCAAACTCACCGGGACTATCAAATACGAGCAGTACTTC.